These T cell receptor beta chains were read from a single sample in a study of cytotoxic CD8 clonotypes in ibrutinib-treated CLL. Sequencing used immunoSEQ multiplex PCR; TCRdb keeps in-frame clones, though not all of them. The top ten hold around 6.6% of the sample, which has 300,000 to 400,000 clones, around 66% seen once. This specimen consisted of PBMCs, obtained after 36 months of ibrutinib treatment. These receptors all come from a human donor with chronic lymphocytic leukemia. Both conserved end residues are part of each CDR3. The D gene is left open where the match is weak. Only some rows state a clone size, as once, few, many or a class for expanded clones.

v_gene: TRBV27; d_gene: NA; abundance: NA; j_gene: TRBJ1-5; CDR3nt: TGTGCCAGCAGTTTACGGGATCCTAATCAGCCCCAGCATTTT; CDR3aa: CASSLRDPNQPQHF
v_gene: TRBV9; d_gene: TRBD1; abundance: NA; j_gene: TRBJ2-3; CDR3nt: TGTGCCAGCAGCGTCTGGTTAGGGGGCAGCGGAGATACGCAGTATTTT; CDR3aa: CASSVWLGGSGDTQYF
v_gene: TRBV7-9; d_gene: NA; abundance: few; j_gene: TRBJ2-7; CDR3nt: TGTGCCAGCAGCTGGGACGCACACTACGAGCAGTACTTC; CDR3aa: CASSWDAHYEQYF
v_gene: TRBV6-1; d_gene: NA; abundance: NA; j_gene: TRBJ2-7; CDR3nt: TGTGCCAGCAGTGAAGGCCCTAGGGGGTTTGAGCAGTACTTC; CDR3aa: CASSEGPRGFEQYF
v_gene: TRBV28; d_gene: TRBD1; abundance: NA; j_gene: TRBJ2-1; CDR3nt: TGTGCCAGCAGTTTTGCTTGGGACAGGGTGAGAAATGAGCAGTTCTTC; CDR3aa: CASSFAWDRVRNEQFF
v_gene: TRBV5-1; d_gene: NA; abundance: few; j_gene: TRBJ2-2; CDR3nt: TGCGCCAGCAGCTTGGGCGTCCGCACCGGGGAGCTGTTTTTT; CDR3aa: CASSLGVRTGELFF
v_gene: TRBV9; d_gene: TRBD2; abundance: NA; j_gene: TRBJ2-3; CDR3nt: TGTGCCAGCAGCGTAAGAGCGGGGGGGCCCACAGATACGCAGTATTTT; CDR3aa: CASSVRAGGPTDTQYF
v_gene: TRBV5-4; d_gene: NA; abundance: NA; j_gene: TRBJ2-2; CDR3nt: TGTGCCAGCAGCTTGGGCGGGCTACGCAACGAGGCCGGGGAGCTGTTTTTT; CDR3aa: CASSLGGLRNEAGELFF
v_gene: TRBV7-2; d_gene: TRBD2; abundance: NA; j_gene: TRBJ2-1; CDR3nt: TGTGCCAGCAGCTCCCGGCGCGGGGGGCTATCCTCCTACAATGAGCAGTTCTTC; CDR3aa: CASSSRRGGLSSYNEQFF
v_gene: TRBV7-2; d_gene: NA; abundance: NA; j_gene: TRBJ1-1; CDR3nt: TGTGCCAGCAGCCCCCGTCAGACGGAAGCTTTCTTT; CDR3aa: CASSPRQTEAFF
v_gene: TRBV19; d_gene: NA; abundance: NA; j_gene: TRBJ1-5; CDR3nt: TGTGCCAGTAGTATAGCTGCTGGACGGACGGGTCAGCCCCAGCATTTT; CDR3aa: CASSIAAGRTGQPQHF
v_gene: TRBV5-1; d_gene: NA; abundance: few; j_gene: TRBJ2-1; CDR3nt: TGCGCCAGCAGCCCTACCGGGGATGAGCAGTTCTTC; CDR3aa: CASSPTGDEQFF
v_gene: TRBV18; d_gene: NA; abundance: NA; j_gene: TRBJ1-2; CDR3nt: TGTGCCAGCTCACAAGTCACAGGGCCCAACTATGGCTACACCTTC; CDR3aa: CASSQVTGPNYGYTF
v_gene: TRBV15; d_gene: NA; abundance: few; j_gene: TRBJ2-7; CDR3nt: TGTGCCACCAGCAGAGATCTGGCTAGACCTTACTTC; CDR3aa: CATSRDLARPYF
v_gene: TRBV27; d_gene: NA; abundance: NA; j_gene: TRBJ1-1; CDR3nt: TGTGCCAGCAGTACCCCGGATTTCACTGAAGCTTTCTTT; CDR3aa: CASSTPDFTEAFF
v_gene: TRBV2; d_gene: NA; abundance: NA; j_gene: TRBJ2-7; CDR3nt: TGTGCCAGCAGCCGGGACCTCGCTTTGGGCGAGCAGTACTTC; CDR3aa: CASSRDLALGEQYF
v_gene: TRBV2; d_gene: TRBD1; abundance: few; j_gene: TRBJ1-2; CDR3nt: TGTGCCAGCTTGGGACAGGGTGACTATGGCTACACCTTC; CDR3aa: CASLGQGDYGYTF
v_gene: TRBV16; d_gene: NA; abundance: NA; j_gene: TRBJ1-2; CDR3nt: TGTGCCAGCAGTCCGTTTAGCCGGTCAGATTCGTTGGAGGGCTACACCTTC; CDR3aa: CASSPFSRSDSLEGYTF
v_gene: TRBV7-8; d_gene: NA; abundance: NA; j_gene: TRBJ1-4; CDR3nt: TGTGCCAGCAGCCCTCCAGCGTTGTTCGGTGAAAAACTGTTTTTT; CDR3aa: CASSPPALFGEKLFF
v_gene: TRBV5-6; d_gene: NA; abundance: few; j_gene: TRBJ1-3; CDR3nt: TGTGCCAGCAGCAAACAGGGTAACACCATATATTTT; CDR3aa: CASSKQGNTIYF
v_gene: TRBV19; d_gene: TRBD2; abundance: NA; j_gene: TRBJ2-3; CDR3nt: TGTGCCAGTAGTGGGGGACTAGCGGGGAGCACAGATACGCAGTATTTT; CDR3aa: CASSGGLAGSTDTQYF
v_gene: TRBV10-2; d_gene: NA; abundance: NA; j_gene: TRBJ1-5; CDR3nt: TGCGCCAGCAGCCTACAGGAACCTAGCAATCAGCCCCAGCATTTT; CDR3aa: CASSLQEPSNQPQHF
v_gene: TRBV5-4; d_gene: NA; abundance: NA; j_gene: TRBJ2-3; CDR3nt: TGTGCCAGCAGCTTCCGCCCCCTTTCAAGCACAGATACGCAGTATTTT; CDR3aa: CASSFRPLSSTDTQYF
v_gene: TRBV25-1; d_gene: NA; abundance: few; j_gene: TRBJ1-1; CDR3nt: TGTGCCAGCAGTGAATTCCTGGGGAACACTGAAGCTTTCTTT; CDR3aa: CASSEFLGNTEAFF
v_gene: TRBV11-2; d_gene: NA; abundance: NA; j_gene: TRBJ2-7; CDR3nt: TGTGCCAGCAGCTTCCCCCGCTGGGCCTCATACGAGCAGTACTTC; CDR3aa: CASSFPRWASYEQYF
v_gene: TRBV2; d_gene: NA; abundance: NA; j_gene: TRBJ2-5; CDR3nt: TGTGCCAGCAGTGGCGAGGGGTGGGAGACCCAGTACTTC; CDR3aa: CASSGEGWETQYF
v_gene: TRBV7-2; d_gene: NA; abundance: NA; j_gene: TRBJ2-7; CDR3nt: TGTGCCAGCAGCCCCTTCCTCTCCTACGAGCAGTACTTC; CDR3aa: CASSPFLSYEQYF
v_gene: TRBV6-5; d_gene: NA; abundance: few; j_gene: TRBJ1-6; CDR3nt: TGTGCCAGCAGGGAAAACATCGGATCACCCCTCCACTTT; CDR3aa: CASRENIGSPLHF
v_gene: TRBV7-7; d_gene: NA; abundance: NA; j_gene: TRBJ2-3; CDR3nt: TGTGCCAGCAGCGAGGGGCTGAACACAGATACGCAGTATTTT; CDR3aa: CASSEGLNTDTQYF
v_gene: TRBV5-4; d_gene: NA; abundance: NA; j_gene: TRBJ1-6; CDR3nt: TGTGCCAGCAGCGTGGCGGGACCCATTTCACCCCTCCACTTT; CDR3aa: CASSVAGPISPLHF
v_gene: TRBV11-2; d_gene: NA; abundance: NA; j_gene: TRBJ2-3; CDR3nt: TGTGCCAGCAGCTTAGGTGGGGGGCCTCGCACAGATACGCAGTATTTT; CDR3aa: CASSLGGGPRTDTQYF
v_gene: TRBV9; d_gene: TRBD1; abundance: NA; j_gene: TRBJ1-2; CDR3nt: TGTGCCAGCAGCGTCCCAGGGGGCTCTAATGGCTACACCTTC; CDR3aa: CASSVPGGSNGYTF
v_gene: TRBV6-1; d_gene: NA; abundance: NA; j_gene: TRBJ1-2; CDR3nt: TGTGCCAGCAGTGATCCGGGATCCCGAGGGGGCTACACCTTC; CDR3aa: CASSDPGSRGGYTF
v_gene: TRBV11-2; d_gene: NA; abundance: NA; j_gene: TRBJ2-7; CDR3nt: TGTGCCAGCAGCTTAGGGCCCGGGAAACGGGAGCAGTACTTC; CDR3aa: CASSLGPGKREQYF
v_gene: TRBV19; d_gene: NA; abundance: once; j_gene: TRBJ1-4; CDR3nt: TGTGCCAGTAGTATACAGGGGAATGAAAAACTGTTTTTT; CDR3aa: CASSIQGNEKLFF
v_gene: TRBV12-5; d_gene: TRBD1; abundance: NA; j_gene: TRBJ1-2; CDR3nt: TGTGCTAGTGGTCCCTCACGGGACAGGGGGCAGGAAAACTATGGCTACACCTTC; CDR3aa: CASGPSRDRGQENYGYTF
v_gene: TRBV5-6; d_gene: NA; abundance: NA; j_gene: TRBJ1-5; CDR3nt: TGTGCCAGCAGCTTGATGCGTGGGGACCAGCCCCAGCATTTT; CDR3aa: CASSLMRGDQPQHF
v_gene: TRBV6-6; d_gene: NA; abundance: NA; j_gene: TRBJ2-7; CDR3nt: TGTGCCAGCAGTTACCCCACATCTTCCTCCTACGAGCAGTACTTC; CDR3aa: CASSYPTSSSYEQYF
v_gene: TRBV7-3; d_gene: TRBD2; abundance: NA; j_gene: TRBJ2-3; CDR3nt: TGTGCCAGCAGCCTCCGACCGACTAGCGGGAGTGATACGCAGTATTTT; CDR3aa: CASSLRPTSGSDTQYF
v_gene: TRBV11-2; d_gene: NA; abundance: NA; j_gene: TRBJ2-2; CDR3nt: TGTGCCAGCAGCGGCCGGGACCCCGTCAACACCGGGGAGCTGTTTTTT; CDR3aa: CASSGRDPVNTGELFF
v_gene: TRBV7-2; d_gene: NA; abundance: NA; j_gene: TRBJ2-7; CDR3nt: TGTGCCAGCAGCTTCTCCGCCCTGGGCGAGCAGTACTTC; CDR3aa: CASSFSALGEQYF
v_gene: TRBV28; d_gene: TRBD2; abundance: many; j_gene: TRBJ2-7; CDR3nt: TGTGCCAGCAGTTTTACCGGGGGGACTAACTCATACGAGCAGTACTTC; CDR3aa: CASSFTGGTNSYEQYF
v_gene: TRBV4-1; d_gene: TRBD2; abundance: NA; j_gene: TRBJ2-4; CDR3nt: TGCGCCAGCAGCCGGGGCGGGAGGAGGGACATTCAGTACTTC; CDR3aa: CASSRGGRRDIQYF
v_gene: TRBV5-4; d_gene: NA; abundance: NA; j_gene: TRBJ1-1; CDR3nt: TGTGCCAGCAGGACACAGGGTTACACTGAAGCTTTCTTT; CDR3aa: CASRTQGYTEAFF
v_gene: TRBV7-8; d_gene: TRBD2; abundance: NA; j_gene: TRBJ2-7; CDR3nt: TGTGCCAGCAGCCCTAGGACTAGCGGGACCTCCTACGAGCAGTACTTC; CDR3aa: CASSPRTSGTSYEQYF
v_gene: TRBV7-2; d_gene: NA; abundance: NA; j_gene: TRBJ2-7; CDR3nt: TGTGCCAGCAGCAGAACTAGCAATCGGATTTACGAGCAGTACTTC; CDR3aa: CASSRTSNRIYEQYF
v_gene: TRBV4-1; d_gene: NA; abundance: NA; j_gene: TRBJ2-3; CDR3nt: TGCGCCAGCGCCGTAGACATCAGCACAGATACGCAGTATTTT; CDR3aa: CASAVDISTDTQYF